Below, 8 T cell receptor beta chains from the same sample are listed, as sequenced in a study of radiotherapy plus CTLA-4 blockade in lung cancer. Profiled with immunoSEQ multiplex PCR; TCRdb holds only in-frame clones, not every one. Of approximately 41,000 clones detected, 75% appear once; the ten largest clones hold approximately 9%. The specimen was peripheral blood, collected from a patient treated with radiotherapy plus ipilimumab. The receptors shown here come from a human donor with non-small cell lung cancer who had stable disease on radiotherapy plus ipilimumab.

The gene calls are TRBV5-4 and TRBJ2-2, with TRBD1 matching 8 bases. Germline V CDR1 and CDR2: SGHNT, YYREEE (reference sequence). There are 15 residues in the CDR3. V was pared by 5 bases and J by 6 bases, with 9 bases of the junction left unmatched. DNA of the CDR3: TGTGCCAGCAGAAAGACAGGGGTCGCGGCCGGGGAGCTGTTTTTT. Protein: CASRKTGVAAGELFF.

The sample holds a few counts of this clone. The chain combines TRBV11-3 with TRBJ1-1, with D possibly matching TRBD1 (5 bases). Germline V lookup: CDR1 SGHNT, CDR2 YENEEA. Trimming removed 3 bases from V and 7 bases from J, with 15 bases in between. The CDR3 is 14 residues long. CDR3 amino acids: CASSLGGVGGEAFF. CDR3 nucleotides: TGTGCCAGCAGCTTGGGGGGGGTGGGCGGTGAAGCTTTCTTT.

This rearrangement joins TRBV9 to TRBJ1-6, with a weak D call TRBD1 (5 bases). The CDR3 length is 14 residues. CDR1 and CDR2 (germline): SGDLS, YYNGEE. Trimming took off 0 bases at V and 6 bases at J, with 7 bases between the two ends. In DNA form, the CDR3 reads TGTGCCAGCAGCGTAGCAGGGTTTAATTCACCCCTCCACTTT. Its protein is CASSVAGFNSPLHF.

This clone has a single count. The V and J genes are TRBV19 and TRBJ2-1; 7 bases line up with TRBD1. V lost 1 base and J lost 7; bases outside the gene matches: 13. The CDR3 loop spans 17 amino acids. Germline CDR1 is LNHDA and CDR2 is SQIVND (reference sequence). CDR3 sequence: CASSIVRGQGRRNEQFF. The DNA for the CDR3 is TGTGCCAGTAGTATAGTGAGGGGGCAGGGCCGGAGGAATGAGCAGTTCTTC.

V usage is TRBV9 and J usage is TRBJ1-6; 10 bases agree with TRBD1. This CDR3 is 15 amino acids long. The germline V gene has CDR1 SGDLS and CDR2 YYNGEE. V was pared by 4 bases and J by 7 bases, with 5 bases of the junction left unmatched. CDR3 residues: CASSSPGQGNSPLHF. CDR3 nucleotide sequence: TGTGCCAGCAGCTCACCGGGACAGGGGAATTCACCCCTCCACTTT.

V is TRBV11-3 and J is TRBJ1-2; 7 nucleotides match TRBD1. J lost 2 bases, V lost 5 bases, and 14 bases had no gene match. CDR1 and CDR2 from the germline V gene are SGHNT and YENEEA. The CDR3 is made up of 17 amino acids. The CDR3 DNA reads as TGTGCCAGCAGCGACGGATGGGTGCAGGGGGAGAACTATGGCTACACCTTC. It encodes CASSDGWVQGENYGYTF.

V gene TRBV30 combines with J gene TRBJ2-5; D perhaps matches TRBD2 (5 bases). Trimming removed 3 bases from V and 5 bases from J, with 16 bases in between. CDR3 size: 14 residues. Germline V CDR1 and CDR2: GTSNPN, SVGIG (reference sequence). The CDR3 sequence: CAWRRLSIAETQYF. Here the CDR3 DNA reads TGTGCCTGGAGGCGCCTTTCTATAGCGGAGACCCAGTACTTC. The whole variable domain, remainder taken from reference TRBV30 and TRBJ2-5, is SQTIHQWPATLVQPVGSPLSLECTVEGTSNPNLYWYRQAAGRGLQLLFYSVGIGQISSEVPQNLSASRPQDRQFILSSKKLLLSDSGFYLCAWRRLSIAETQYFGPGTRLLVL.

This chain uses TRBV11-3 with TRBJ2-3; 8 bases fit TRBD1. Germline V gene lookup returns CDR1 SGHNT and CDR2 YENEEA. The V segment lost 4 bases and the J segment 4 bases; nucleotides outside the gene matches: 7. This CDR3 is 15 amino acids long. Here the CDR3 DNA reads TGTGCCAGCAGCTCCGGGACAGGTCAAGCAGATACGCAGTATTTT. This codes for CASSSGTGQADTQYF.